This is a list of T cell receptor beta chains from one sample in a study of cytomegalovirus exposure and HLA in healthy donors. TCRdb's copy holds only in-frame clones and misses some; the assay was immunoSEQ multiplex PCR. The sample lists some 120,000 clones, 76% seen once, with less than 2% in the top ten. The sequenced sample was PBMCs. Receptors were obtained from a man aged 50 to 59 in good health and CMV-seronegative. Each CDR3 is given with its conserved first and last residue. A D gene is named only where the DNA matches it firmly. Part of the rows lack a size; the others show once, few, many or a class for expanded clones.

abundance	v_gene	j_gene	d_gene	CDR3nt	CDR3aa
-	TRBV5-1	TRBJ2-7	TRBD1	TGCGCCAGCAGCTCGGACAGGCTAGAGCAGTACTTC	CASSSDRLEQYF
-	TRBV6-1	TRBJ1-1	-	TGTGCCGCGGATGGGGGCGTTACTGAAGCTTTCTTT	CAADGGVTEAFF
-	TRBV5-1	TRBJ1-1	-	TGCGCCAGCAGCTTGGGACAGTCAAGCTCTGAAGCTTTCTTT	CASSLGQSSSEAFF
few	TRBV18	TRBJ1-5	TRBD1	TGTGCCAGCTCACCCCTACAGGGGGCAGGTCAGCCCCAGCATTTT	CASSPLQGAGQPQHF
-	TRBV5-5	TRBJ2-3	-	TGTGCCAGCAGCTCCCGACGGGGCACAGATACGCAGTATTTT	CASSSRRGTDTQYF
-	TRBV9	TRBJ1-1	-	TGTGCCAGCAGCGGGGGGGGGCAGTCTTTTGGTTTGTACACTGAAGCTTTCTTT	CASSGGGQSFGLYTEAFF
-	TRBV7-9	TRBJ2-5	TRBD2	TGTGCCAGCTGCCGGGGGGGTCAAGAGACCCAGTACTTC	CASCRGGQETQYF
few	TRBV19	TRBJ2-3	TRBD2	TGTGCCAGTAGGTCTAGCGGGGGGCAGTATTTT	CASRSSGGQYF
few	TRBV5-4	TRBJ2-5	TRBD1	TGTGCCAGCAGCTTGGGACAGGGGGGGCAGTACTTC	CASSLGQGGQYF
-	TRBV18	TRBJ1-4	-	TGTGCCAGCTCACCTGGCAGGGAAGTTGAAAAACTGTTTTTT	CASSPGREVEKLFF
-	TRBV4-1	TRBJ1-2	-	TGCGCCAGCAGCCAAGCCCTGGAGGACGGAGGGTTCTATGGCTACACCTTC	CASSQALEDGGFYGYTF
-	TRBV7-3	TRBJ2-7	-	TGTGCCAGCAGCTTCCACTACGAGCAGTACTTC	CASSFHYEQYF
-	TRBV5-1	TRBJ1-2	-	TGCGCCAGCAGCCAACAGGCGATTGACGGCTACACCTTC	CASSQQAIDGYTF
-	TRBV7-9	TRBJ2-3	TRBD2	TGTTCCAGCAGCTTCGGGGGACTAGCAGTCAGCACAGATACGCAGTATTTT	CSSSFGGLAVSTDTQYF
once	TRBV9	TRBJ1-2	-	TGTGCCAGCAGCGTAGATATAGGACATACCCTCCGCCGGTATGGCTACACCTTC	CASSVDIGHTLRRYGYTF
-	TRBV4-3	TRBJ2-1	TRBD1	TGCGCCAGCAGCCTAGTGGGACAGGGCCGGAATGAGCAGTTCTTC	CASSLVGQGRNEQFF
once	TRBV5-1	TRBJ2-4	-	TGCGCCAGCAGCTTGTTGACGGGAGCCAAAAACATTCAGTACTTC	CASSLLTGAKNIQYF
-	TRBV18	TRBJ1-1	-	TGTGCCAGCTCACCCGAGACAGGGAACACTGAAGCTTTCTTT	CASSPETGNTEAFF
-	TRBV29-1	TRBJ1-4	-	TGCAGCGTCGGGGGGCAGGGAGAAAAACTGTTTTTT	CSVGGQGEKLFF
-	TRBV5-6	TRBJ2-4	-	TGTGCCAGCAGCTTGGGCCAGGGATCCAAAAACATTCAGTACTTC	CASSLGQGSKNIQYF
-	TRBV6-1	TRBJ2-7	-	TGTGCCAGCAGTGAAACCGACAGCTACGAGCAGTACTTC	CASSETDSYEQYF
-	TRBV6-5	TRBJ2-3	-	TGTGCCAGCAGTTACTCTGTCGGGACTGACACAGATACGCAGTATTTT	CASSYSVGTDTDTQYF
-	TRBV6-6	TRBJ1-2	-	TGTGCCAGCAGTCTGGACAGACTGAACTATGGCTACACCTTC	CASSLDRLNYGYTF
few	TRBV5-4	TRBJ2-3	TRBD2	TGTGCCAGCAGGCCCGATAGCGGGGGGGCGGTAGATACGCAGTATTTT	CASRPDSGGAVDTQYF
-	TRBV19	TRBJ1-1	-	TGTGCCAGTAGTAATCCGGGTCAGGAAGCTTTCTTT	CASSNPGQEAFF
-	TRBV18	TRBJ1-2	-	TGTGCCAGCTCTACTGGACAGCAACCCTATGGCTACACCTTC	CASSTGQQPYGYTF
-	TRBV13	TRBJ2-7	-	TGTGCCAGCAGCCCTATCGCAGGGGACGAGCAGTACTTC	CASSPIAGDEQYF
-	TRBV7-2	TRBJ1-4	-	TGTGCCAGCAGCTTAGCAGTGGGGCATCAGAGGGAAAAACTGTTTTTT	CASSLAVGHQREKLFF
-	TRBV5-1	TRBJ1-2	-	TGCGCCAGCAGCTTGGGACTACCCTATGGCTACACCTTC	CASSLGLPYGYTF
-	TRBV5-5	TRBJ1-2	-	TGTGCCAGCAGCCCCCCCGAAGGGGGTATCTATGGCTACACCTTC	CASSPPEGGIYGYTF
-	TRBV2	TRBJ2-5	TRBD2	TGTGCCAGCAGAAGCTCTAGCGGCCTCCAAGAGACCCAGTACTTC	CASRSSSGLQETQYF
-	TRBV9	TRBJ2-3	TRBD2	TGTGCCAGCAGCGTTTTGTATCGGGGGGAAACAGATACGCAGTATTTT	CASSVLYRGETDTQYF
-	TRBV5-1	TRBJ2-1	-	TGCGCCAGCAGCTTGGTTCCCCCGTACAATGAGCAGTTCTTC	CASSLVPPYNEQFF
-	TRBV5-1	TRBJ2-2	TRBD1	TGCGCCAGCAGCTTTGGGCAGGGGGCGCGAACCGGGGAGCTGTTTTTT	CASSFGQGARTGELFF
-	TRBV7-9	TRBJ2-5	TRBD1	TGTGCCAGCAGCACTGGACAGGGGGCCGAGCAAGAGACCCAGTACTTC	CASSTGQGAEQETQYF
-	TRBV7-3	TRBJ2-3	TRBD2	TGTGCCAGCAGCTCCGGGACTAGGGGCTCGACGCAGTATTTT	CASSSGTRGSTQYF
-	TRBV2	TRBJ2-3	-	TGTGCCAGCACTCCCCTAGGGCAGGGGAGAACAGATACGCAGTATTTT	CASTPLGQGRTDTQYF
few	TRBV2	TRBJ2-2	-	TGTGCCAGCAGTGAACGCAGGAACACCGGGGAGCTGTTTTTT	CASSERRNTGELFF
-	TRBV6-5	TRBJ2-2	-	TGTGCCAGCAGTAAGACTGCCACCGGGGAGCTGTTTTTT	CASSKTATGELFF
-	TRBV18	TRBJ2-3	-	TGTGCCAGCTCACCACGGGGCCAGGATACGCAGTATTTT	CASSPRGQDTQYF
-	TRBV27	TRBJ2-1	-	TGTGCCAGCAGTTCCATTTCAGGGTGGGACAATGAGCAGTTCTTC	CASSSISGWDNEQFF
-	TRBV4-2	TRBJ1-1	-	TGTGCCAGCAGCCAAGAATTTGGGGGGTACACTGAAGCTTTCTTT	CASSQEFGGYTEAFF
-	TRBV6-4	TRBJ1-1	-	TGTGCCAGCAAATTGAGTGGGGGCAGCCCTGAAGCTTTCTTT	CASKLSGGSPEAFF
few	TRBV18	TRBJ2-3	-	TGTGCCAGCTCACCACCGGCCGCCAGAGATACGCAGTATTTT	CASSPPAARDTQYF
-	TRBV19	TRBJ1-1	TRBD1	TGTGCCAGTAGGCCCAGGACAGGTGAAAGGTCTTTCTTT	CASRPRTGERSFF
once	TRBV7-2	TRBJ2-7	TRBD2	TGTGCCAGCAGCTTAGCCGAGACTAGCGGGGAGACCTACGAGCAGTACTTC	CASSLAETSGETYEQYF
-	TRBV11-2	TRBJ2-1	TRBD2	TGTGCCAGCAGCTTCTCTAGCGGGGGAAGCTCCTACAATGAGCAGTTCTTC	CASSFSSGGSSYNEQFF
-	TRBV7-8	TRBJ2-3	TRBD2	TGTGCCAGCAGCCTCCGGACTAGCGGACTCACAGATACGCAGTATTTT	CASSLRTSGLTDTQYF
-	TRBV15	TRBJ2-1	-	TGTGCCACCAGCAGAGTAGGAGGGGGGGGCGGCAATGAGCAGTTCTTC	CATSRVGGGGGNEQFF
few	TRBV5-4	TRBJ2-7	TRBD1	TGTGCCAGCAGCCGGGGACAGGGTAGTAACGAGCAGTACTTC	CASSRGQGSNEQYF